Sequencing of this T cell receptor beta chain was carried out in a study of early T cells in non-severe SARS-CoV-2 infection. Overall study: Sequenced bulk RNA came from whole blood that was unsorted, and chains were unpaired.

As part of library construction, unique molecular identifiers were attached to individual cDNA molecules. TCRdb recomputed calls from the 5' RACE reads with MiXCR, one row per CDR3 protein. The repertoire includes some 81,000 distinct CDR3 sequences, more than 9% of them detected once, and 4.5% to 5% sits in the top ten. Only a few counts were recorded for this clonotype. V gave up 5 bases and J gave up 3 bases; unmatched junction bases: 10. CDR3 length equals 15 residues. Looked up from germline, CDR1 is LNHDA and CDR2 is SQIVND (reference sequence). The source of this sequence is an adult who was a healthcare worker with PCR-confirmed SARS-CoV-2 infection or an uninfected control (not recorded which). The source material was whole blood. The chain combines TRBV19 with TRBJ2-7; 7 positions agree with TRBD1. CDR3 residues: CASSARDSHVYEQYF. In nucleotides, the CDR3 is TGTGCCAGTAGTGCCCGGGACAGCCACGTCTACGAGCAGTACTTC.